These 4 T cell receptor beta chains share one sample of origin, sequenced in a study of control samples from healthy donors and cancer patients. TCRdb's table, derived via immunoSEQ multiplex PCR, lists solely in-frame clones and lacks some. In the table there are some 51,000 clones, nearly 90% of which are singletons. Specimen: blood. These receptors all come from a man aged 50-60 years in good health.

The chain employs TRBV19 and TRBJ1-4; TRBD1 is a possible D gene (6 bases). Between the trimmed V and J ends, which lost 6 bases and 0 bases, there was a span of 11 bases. The CDR3 sequence is 15 residues long. Germline assignment: CDR1 LNHDA and CDR2 SQIVND (reference sequence). The CDR3 reads CASRPRQATNEKLFF. The CDR3, as DNA: TGTGCCAGTAGACCTAGACAGGCAACTAATGAAAAACTGTTTTTT. Filled out from reference TRBV19 and TRBJ1-4, the complete variable domain reads DGGITQSPKYLFRKEGQNVTLSCEQNLNHDAMYWYRQDPGQGLRLIYYSQIVNDFQKGDIAEGYSVSREKKESFPLTVTSAQKNPTAFYLCASRPRQATNEKLFFGSGTQLSVL.

J is TRBJ2-2 and V is TRBV14; D uncertain. This CDR3 region has 14 residues. CDR1 and CDR2 from the germline V gene are SGHDN and FVKESK. V was trimmed by 0 bases and J by 3 bases, leaving 5 bases between them. Written as DNA, the CDR3 is TGTGCCAGCAGCCAAGAGCACTACACCGGGGAGCTGTTTTTT. Amino acids: CASSQEHYTGELFF. The full variable domain, its missing parts supplied by reference TRBV14 and TRBJ2-2, is EAGVTQFPSHSVIEKGQTVTLRCDPISGHDNLYWYRRVMGKEIKFLLHFVKESKQDESGMPNNRFLAERTGGTYSTLKVQPAELEDSGVYFCASSQEHYTGELFFGEGSRLTVL.

This chain joins TRBV28 and TRBJ1-4; TRBD1 is a possible D gene (6 bases). CDR1 and CDR2 (germline): MDHEN, SYDVKM. The CDR3 covers 16 residues. Deletions cut 3 bases from V and 4 bases from J, with 15 bases between. The CDR3 DNA sequence: TGTGCCAGCAGTTTGGCATGGAGGGGGAGTAATGAAAAACTGTTTTTT. As protein: CASSLAWRGSNEKLFF. Combining the CDR3 with reference TRBV28 and TRBJ1-4 gives the whole variable domain DVKVTQSSRYLVKRTGEKVFLECVQDMDHENMFWYRQDPGLGLRLIYFSYDVKMKEKGDIPEGYSVSREKKERFSLILESASTNQTSMYLCASSLAWRGSNEKLFFGSGTQLSVL.

The chain employs TRBV6-6 and TRBJ2-1; TRBD2 matches 8 bases. Per the germline V gene, CDR1 is MNHNY and CDR2 is SVGAGI (reference sequence). Unmatched junction bases numbered 7, after V lost 7 bases and J lost 8 bases. CDR3 length: 13 amino acids. CDR3 bases: TGTGCCAGCATTTCCGGGACTAGGTATGAGCAGTTCTTC. Protein product: CASISGTRYEQFF.